This T cell receptor beta chain was profiled in a study of control samples from healthy donors and cancer patients. Sequenced by immunoSEQ multiplex PCR; TCRdb stores in-frame clones only, minus some. The sample lists approximately 170,000 clones; more than 85% were seen once. Germline-derived CDR1 and CDR2 are SQVTM and ANQGSEA. The CDR3 totals 14 residues. V dropped 4 bases and J dropped 5 bases, with 17 bases sitting between them. The J gene is TRBJ1-1, the V gene TRBV29-1; D possibly corresponds to TRBD1 (5 bases). Sequencing was performed on blood. The sequence derives from a woman in her 30s in good health. In DNA, the CDR3 is TGCAGCGTTGCTATTTTCCAGGGTAGAACTGAAGCTTTCTTT. Encoded protein: CSVAIFQGRTEAFF.